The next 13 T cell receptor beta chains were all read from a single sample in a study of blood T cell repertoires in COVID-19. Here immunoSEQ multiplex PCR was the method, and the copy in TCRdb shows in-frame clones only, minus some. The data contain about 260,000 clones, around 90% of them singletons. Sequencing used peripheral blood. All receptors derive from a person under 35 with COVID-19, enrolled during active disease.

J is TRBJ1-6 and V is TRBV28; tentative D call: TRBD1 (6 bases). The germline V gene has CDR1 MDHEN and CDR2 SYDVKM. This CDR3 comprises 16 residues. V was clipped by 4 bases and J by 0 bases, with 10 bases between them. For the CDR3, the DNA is TGTGCCAGCAGTTCAACAGGGAGCTCCTATAATTCACCCCTCCACTTT. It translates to CASSSTGSSYNSPLHF.

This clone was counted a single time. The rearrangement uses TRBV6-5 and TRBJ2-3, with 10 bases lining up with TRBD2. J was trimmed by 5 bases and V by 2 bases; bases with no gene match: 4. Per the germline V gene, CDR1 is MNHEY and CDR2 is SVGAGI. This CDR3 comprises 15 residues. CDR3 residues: CASSYQAGGLDTQYF. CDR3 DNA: TGTGCCAGCAGTTACCAAGCGGGAGGGTTAGATACGCAGTATTTT.

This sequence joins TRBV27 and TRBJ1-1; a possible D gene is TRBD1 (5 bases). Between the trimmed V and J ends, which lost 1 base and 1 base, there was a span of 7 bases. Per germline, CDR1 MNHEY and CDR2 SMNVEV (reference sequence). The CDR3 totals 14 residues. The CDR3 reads CASSLYRRNTEAFF. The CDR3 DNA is TGTGCCAGCAGTTTATACAGGAGGAACACTGAAGCTTTCTTT.

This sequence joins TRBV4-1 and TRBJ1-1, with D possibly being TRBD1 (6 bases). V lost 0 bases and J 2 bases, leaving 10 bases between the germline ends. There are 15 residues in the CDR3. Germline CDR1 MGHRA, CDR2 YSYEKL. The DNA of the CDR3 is TGCGCCAGCAGCCAAGATGACAGGCCAAACACTGAAGCTTTCTTT. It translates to CASSQDDRPNTEAFF.

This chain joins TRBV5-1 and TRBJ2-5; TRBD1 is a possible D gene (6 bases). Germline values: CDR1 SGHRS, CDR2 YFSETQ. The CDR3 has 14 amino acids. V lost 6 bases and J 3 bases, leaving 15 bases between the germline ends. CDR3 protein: CASTPLGAKETQYF. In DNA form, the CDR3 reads TGCGCCAGCACACCTCTGGGGGCGAAAGAGACCCAGTACTTC. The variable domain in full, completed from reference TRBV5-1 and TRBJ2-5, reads KAGVTQTPRYLIKTRGQQVTLSCSPISGHRSVSWYQQTPGQGLQFLFEYFSETQRNKGNFPGRFSGRQFSNSRSEMNVSTLELGDSALYLCASTPLGAKETQYFGPGTRLLVL.

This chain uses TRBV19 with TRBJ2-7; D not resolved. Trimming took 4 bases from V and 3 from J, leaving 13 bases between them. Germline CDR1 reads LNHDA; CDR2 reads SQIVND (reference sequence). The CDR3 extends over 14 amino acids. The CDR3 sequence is CASSTANSIYEQYF. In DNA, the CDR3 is TGTGCCAGTAGTACCGCTAACAGCATCTACGAGCAGTACTTC.

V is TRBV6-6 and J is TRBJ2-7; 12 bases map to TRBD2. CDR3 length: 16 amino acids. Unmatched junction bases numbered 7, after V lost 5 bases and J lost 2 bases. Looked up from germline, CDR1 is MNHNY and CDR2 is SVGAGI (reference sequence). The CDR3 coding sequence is TGTGCCAGCAGTCCCGGACTAGCGGGACCGCCCTACGAGCAGTACTTC. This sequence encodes CASSPGLAGPPYEQYF.

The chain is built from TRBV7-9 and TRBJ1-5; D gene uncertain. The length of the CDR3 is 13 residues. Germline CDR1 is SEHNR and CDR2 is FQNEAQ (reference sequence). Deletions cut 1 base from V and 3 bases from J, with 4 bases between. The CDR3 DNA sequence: TGTGCCAGCAGCTTAGTTAACAATCAGCCCCAGCATTTT. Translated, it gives CASSLVNNQPQHF.

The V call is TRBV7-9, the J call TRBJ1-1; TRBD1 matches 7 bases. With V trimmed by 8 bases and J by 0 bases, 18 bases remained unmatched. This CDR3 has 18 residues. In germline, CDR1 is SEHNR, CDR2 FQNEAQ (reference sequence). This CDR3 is CASGPARAAGGMNTEAFF. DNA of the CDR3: TGTGCCAGCGGACCTGCCAGGGCAGCAGGGGGGATGAACACTGAAGCTTTCTTT.

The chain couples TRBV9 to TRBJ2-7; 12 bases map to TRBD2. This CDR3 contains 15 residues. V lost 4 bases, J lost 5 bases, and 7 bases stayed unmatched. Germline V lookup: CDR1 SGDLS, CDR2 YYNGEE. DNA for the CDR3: TGTGCCAGCAGCCCCAGGACTAGCGGGGTCAACGAGCAGTACTTC. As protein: CASSPRTSGVNEQYF.

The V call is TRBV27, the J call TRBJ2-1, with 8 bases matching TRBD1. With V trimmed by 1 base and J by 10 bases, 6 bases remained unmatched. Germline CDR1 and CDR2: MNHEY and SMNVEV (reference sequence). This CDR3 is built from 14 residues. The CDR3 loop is CASSLLAGGGEQFF. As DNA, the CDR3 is TGTGCCAGCAGTTTATTAGCAGGGGGCGGGGAGCAGTTCTTC.

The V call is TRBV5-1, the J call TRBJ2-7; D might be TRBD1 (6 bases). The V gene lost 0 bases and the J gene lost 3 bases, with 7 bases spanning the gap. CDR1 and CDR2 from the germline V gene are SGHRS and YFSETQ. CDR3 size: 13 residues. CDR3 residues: CASSLGQDYEQYF. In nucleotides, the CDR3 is TGCGCCAGCAGCTTGGGACAGGACTACGAGCAGTACTTC.

Written as DNA, the CDR3 is TGCGCCAGCAGCGACCTAGCGGGAGCCTACGAGCAGTACTTC. Its protein is CASSDLAGAYEQYF. The V and J genes are TRBV5-1 and TRBJ2-7; 10 nucleotides match TRBD2. Germline lookup yields CDR1 SGHRS and CDR2 YFSETQ. With 4 bases clipped from V and 2 bases from J, the junction kept 3 bases outside the gene matches. The CDR3 has 14 residues. Using reference TRBV5-1 and TRBJ2-7 for the parts outside the CDR3, the full variable domain is KAGVTQTPRYLIKTRGQQVTLSCSPISGHRSVSWYQQTPGQGLQFLFEYFSETQRNKGNFPGRFSGRQFSNSRSEMNVSTLELGDSALYLCASSDLAGAYEQYFGPGTRLTVT.